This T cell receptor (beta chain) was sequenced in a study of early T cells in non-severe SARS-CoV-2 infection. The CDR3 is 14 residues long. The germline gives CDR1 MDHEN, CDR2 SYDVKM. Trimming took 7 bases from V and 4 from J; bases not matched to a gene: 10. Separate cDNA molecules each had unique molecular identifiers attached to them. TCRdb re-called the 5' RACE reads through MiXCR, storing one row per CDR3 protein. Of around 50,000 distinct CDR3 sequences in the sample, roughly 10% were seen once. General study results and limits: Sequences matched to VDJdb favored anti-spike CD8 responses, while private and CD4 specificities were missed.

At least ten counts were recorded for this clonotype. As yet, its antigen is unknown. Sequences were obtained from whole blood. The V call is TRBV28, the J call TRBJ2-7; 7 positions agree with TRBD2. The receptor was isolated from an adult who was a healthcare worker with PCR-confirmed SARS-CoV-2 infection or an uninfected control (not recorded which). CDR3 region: CASTWGGRFYEQYF. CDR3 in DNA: TGTGCCAGCACCTGGGGGGGACGGTTTTACGAGCAGTACTTC. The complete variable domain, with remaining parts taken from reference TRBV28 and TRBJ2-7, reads DVKVTQSSRYLVKRTGEKVFLECVQDMDHENMFWYRQDPGLGLRLIYFSYDVKMKEKGDIPEGYSVSREKKERFSLILESASTNQTSMYLCASTWGGRFYEQYFGPGTRLTVT.